The clone carrying this T cell receptor beta chain was recorded at least ten times. Antigen specificity is unknown. The use of genomic DNA as template underpinned the TCR beta VDJ and CDR3 profiling. TCRdb fed the reads into MiXCR, producing one record per CDR3 protein. The table lists about 240,000 distinct CDR3 sequences, approximately 50% of them singletons. The patients chosen for sequencing had shown expansion of CD8+CD57+ cells (detected by flow cytometry). There was no therapy given to any patient before the blood sampling took place. The data belong to a study of CD8+CD57+ T cells in acquired aplastic anemia. Overall study: Isolated CD4+ and CD8+ cells, once sorted, yielded DNA averaging around 3.3 ug.

Study-wide results and limits: Patients and healthy controls showed no significant CD8+ Simpson's diversity difference.

This TCR was recovered from a human donor with aplastic anemia. Sequencing was performed on sorted CD4+, CD8+, or CD8+CD57+ T cells (not recorded which) from PBMCs.

CDR3 in DNA: TGTGCCAGTACCCCCCGGTTTAACTCTGGGGCCAACGTCCTGACTTTC. Protein product: CASTPRFNSGANVLTF. The chain employs TRBV19 and TRBJ2-6, with D uncertain. The CDR3 length is 16 residues. V was pared by 7 bases and J by 0 bases, with 13 bases between. In germline, CDR1 is LNHDA, CDR2 SQIVND (reference sequence).